This is a list of T cell receptor beta chains from one sample in a study of shared clonotypes between healthy human individuals. The data were produced by immunoSEQ multiplex PCR, yet TCRdb's version contains in-frame clones alone and is incomplete. The sample yields roughly 1,800,000 clones, approximately 95% seen once. Source material: naive CD8+ T cells sorted from blood. These TCRs come from a man between 18 and 35 years old in good health. Both conserved end residues are part of each CDR3.

CDR3aa: CASSPGLAGGPIRETQYF; len: 18; v_gene: TRBV7-8; j_gene: TRBJ2-5
CDR3aa: CASSSRSGANVLTF; len: 14; v_gene: TRBV27; j_gene: TRBJ2-6
CDR3aa: CASSDPGLAYEQYF; len: 14; v_gene: TRBV6-1; j_gene: TRBJ2-7
CDR3aa: CASSGTDELQPQHF; len: 14; v_gene: TRBV6-6; j_gene: TRBJ1-5
CDR3aa: CASSPTGQGFHEQYF; len: 15; v_gene: TRBV7-3; j_gene: TRBJ2-7
CDR3aa: CASSLMGRDTEAFF; len: 14; v_gene: TRBV28; j_gene: TRBJ1-1
CDR3aa: CASSQDGYLQGQRETQYF; len: 18; v_gene: TRBV4-3; j_gene: TRBJ2-5
CDR3aa: CASWAFHYGYTF; len: 12; v_gene: TRBV27; j_gene: TRBJ1-2
CDR3aa: CASSFQGSNTEAFF; len: 14; v_gene: TRBV5-4; j_gene: TRBJ1-1
CDR3aa: CASSFVAGVSQPQHF; len: 15; v_gene: TRBV27; j_gene: TRBJ1-5
CDR3aa: CASSLETPNSMNTEAFF; len: 17; v_gene: TRBV7-2; j_gene: TRBJ1-1
CDR3aa: CASSQAGQGGEAFF; len: 14; v_gene: TRBV4-1; j_gene: TRBJ1-1
CDR3aa: CASSYSRNSPLHF; len: 13; v_gene: TRBV6-5; j_gene: TRBJ1-6
CDR3aa: CASSDWAHDEQYF; len: 13; v_gene: TRBV7-8; j_gene: TRBJ2-7
CDR3aa: CASSQASWETQYF; len: 13; v_gene: TRBV14; j_gene: TRBJ2-5
CDR3aa: CASSYDNTEAFF; len: 12; v_gene: TRBV5-4; j_gene: TRBJ1-1
CDR3aa: CASSENSYGYTF; len: 12; v_gene: TRBV10-2; j_gene: TRBJ1-2
CDR3aa: CASSIEEGGPTGELFF; len: 16; v_gene: TRBV19; j_gene: TRBJ2-2
CDR3aa: CASSFAGTSIFGTQYF; len: 16; v_gene: TRBV7-9; j_gene: TRBJ2-3
CDR3aa: CASSSPGAGTEAFF; len: 14; v_gene: TRBV27; j_gene: TRBJ1-1
CDR3aa: CASSLGLNTEAFF; len: 13; v_gene: TRBV5-5; j_gene: TRBJ1-1
CDR3aa: CAWSWVGGNTIYF; len: 13; v_gene: TRBV30; j_gene: TRBJ1-3
CDR3aa: CASSQDFLGTYEQYF; len: 15; v_gene: TRBV4-3; j_gene: TRBJ2-7
CDR3aa: CSVEGQNTEAFF; len: 12; v_gene: TRBV29-1; j_gene: TRBJ1-1
CDR3aa: CASSGTIGTSGYNEQFF; len: 17; v_gene: TRBV9; j_gene: TRBJ2-1
CDR3aa: CASTTGWNTEAFF; len: 13; v_gene: TRBV25-1; j_gene: TRBJ1-1
CDR3aa: CASSGGEGYERYF; len: 13; v_gene: TRBV6-5; j_gene: TRBJ2-7
CDR3aa: CASSQDTTEAFF; len: 12; v_gene: TRBV4-1; j_gene: TRBJ1-1
CDR3aa: CASTLEGAGGSRIQETQYF; len: 19; v_gene: TRBV11-2; j_gene: TRBJ2-5
CDR3aa: CASSLGPTEAFF; len: 12; v_gene: TRBV6-6; j_gene: TRBJ1-1
CDR3aa: CASSSTYGGYTGELFF; len: 16; v_gene: TRBV13; j_gene: TRBJ2-2
CDR3aa: CASSVGGLGTEAFF; len: 14; v_gene: TRBV9; j_gene: TRBJ1-1
CDR3aa: CARSLTAPVMATDTQYF; len: 17; v_gene: TRBV5-3; j_gene: TRBJ2-3
CDR3aa: CASTGGGAWNEQFF; len: 14; v_gene: TRBV11-2; j_gene: TRBJ2-1
CDR3aa: CASSLSPWTLGEGYTF; len: 16; v_gene: TRBV27; j_gene: TRBJ1-2
CDR3aa: CASSFSASTDTQYF; len: 14; v_gene: TRBV28; j_gene: TRBJ2-3
CDR3aa: CASSLVDREQNYGYTF; len: 16; v_gene: TRBV5-1; j_gene: TRBJ1-2
CDR3aa: CASSLLGAVSEQYF; len: 14; v_gene: TRBV27; j_gene: TRBJ2-7